This T cell receptor (beta chain) was observed in a study of blood T cell repertoires in COVID-19. Study details: Sites in the United States, Italy and Spain provided acute and convalescent COVID-19 samples.

Libraries were prepared by immunoSEQ multiplex PCR; TCRdb keeps only in-frame clonotypes and omits some of them. The sample records some 88,000 clones, 70% to 80% being singletons. The sequenced sample consisted of peripheral blood. This TCR was sampled from a human donor in a cohort sampled during active COVID-19.

The DNA for the CDR3 is TGTGCCAGCAGGGGACTAGCGGGAGGGGTCGGGGAGCTGTTTTTT. Encoded protein: CASRGLAGGVGELFF. V and J are TRBV2 and TRBJ2-2; TRBD2 agrees at 16 bases. V shed 6 bases and J 7 bases; nucleotides not matched to a gene: 2. Germline V gene data show CDR1 as SNHLY and CDR2 as FYNNEI. The CDR3 sequence is 15 residues long.